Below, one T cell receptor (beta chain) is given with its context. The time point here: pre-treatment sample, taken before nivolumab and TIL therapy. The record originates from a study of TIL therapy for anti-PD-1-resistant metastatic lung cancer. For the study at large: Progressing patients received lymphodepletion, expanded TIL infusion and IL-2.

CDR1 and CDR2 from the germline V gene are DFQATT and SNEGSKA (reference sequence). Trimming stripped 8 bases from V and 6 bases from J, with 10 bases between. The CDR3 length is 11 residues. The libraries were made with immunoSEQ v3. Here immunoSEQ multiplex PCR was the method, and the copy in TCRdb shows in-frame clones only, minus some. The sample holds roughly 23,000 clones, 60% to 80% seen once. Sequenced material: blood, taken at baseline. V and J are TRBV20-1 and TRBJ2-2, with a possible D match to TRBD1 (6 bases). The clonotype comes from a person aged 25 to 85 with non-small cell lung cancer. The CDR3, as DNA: TGCAGTACCAGGGGCTCCGGGGAGCTGTTTTTT. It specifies CSTRGSGELFF.